This TCR beta chain was sequenced during a study of radiation and T cells in renal cell carcinoma. Study-level findings and limits: No pretreatment tumor biopsies were available for baseline clonotypes. Top tumor clonotypes rose in blood 2 weeks post-radiation, then contracted.

Clones were read by immunoSEQ multiplex PCR, and TCRdb kept only the in-frame ones, dropping some. The sample shows more than 140,000 clones, around four fifths of them seen only once. Time point of the sample: baseline pretreatment blood. The treatment here: 15 Gy SBRT to primary tumor, nephrectomy 4 weeks later. Blood was sampled at baseline, 2 weeks and 4 weeks after SBRT. Clear cell pathology was present in this patient's renal cell carcinoma. The V gene end was trimmed by 2 bases and the J gene end by 0 bases; junction bases not matched to a gene: 6. This CDR3 spans 16 amino acids. The germline V gene encodes CDR1 MNHNY and CDR2 SVGAGI (reference sequence). Points on this clone: Antigen specificity is unknown.

The source material was blood, sampled from a patient whose treatment included radiotherapy and nephrectomy. The clonotype originates from a woman aged 50 to 60 with renal cell carcinoma. The rearrangement uses TRBV6-6 and TRBJ2-7; 8 bases fit TRBD2. CDR3 amino acids: CASSYPRGGSSYEQYF. Here the CDR3 DNA reads TGTGCCAGCAGTTACCCTCGGGGGGGAAGCTCCTACGAGCAGTACTTC.